The entry below gives a single T cell receptor beta chain sequence along with its context. The data originate from a study of OX40 agonist ivuxolimab in advanced cancers. The overall study: Clinicians treated patients with ivuxolimab, an agonistic anti-OX40 (CD134) antibody.

The timepoints at which blood was sampled were baseline, cycle 4 day 1, and cycle 7 day 1. Germline V gene data show CDR1 as SGDLS and CDR2 as YYNGEE. Trimming removed 1 base from V and 2 bases from J, with 10 bases in between. This CDR3 is 15 amino acids long. The repertoire was sequenced with immunoSEQ multiplex PCR; TCRdb's copy has only in-frame clones and lacks some. This sample has roughly 24,000 clones, with around 83% found just once. The specimen was CD4+ or CD8+ T cells sorted from blood, collected in a trial of the OX40 agonist ivuxolimab. The rearrangement joins TRBV9 to TRBJ2-1; D gene ambiguous. The clonotype originates from an adult with an advanced solid tumor such as melanoma, head and neck, liver or kidney cancer. Here the CDR3 DNA reads TGTGCCAGCAGCGTACTAGGGTATCCCTACAATGAGCAGTTCTTC. This codes for CASSVLGYPYNEQFF.